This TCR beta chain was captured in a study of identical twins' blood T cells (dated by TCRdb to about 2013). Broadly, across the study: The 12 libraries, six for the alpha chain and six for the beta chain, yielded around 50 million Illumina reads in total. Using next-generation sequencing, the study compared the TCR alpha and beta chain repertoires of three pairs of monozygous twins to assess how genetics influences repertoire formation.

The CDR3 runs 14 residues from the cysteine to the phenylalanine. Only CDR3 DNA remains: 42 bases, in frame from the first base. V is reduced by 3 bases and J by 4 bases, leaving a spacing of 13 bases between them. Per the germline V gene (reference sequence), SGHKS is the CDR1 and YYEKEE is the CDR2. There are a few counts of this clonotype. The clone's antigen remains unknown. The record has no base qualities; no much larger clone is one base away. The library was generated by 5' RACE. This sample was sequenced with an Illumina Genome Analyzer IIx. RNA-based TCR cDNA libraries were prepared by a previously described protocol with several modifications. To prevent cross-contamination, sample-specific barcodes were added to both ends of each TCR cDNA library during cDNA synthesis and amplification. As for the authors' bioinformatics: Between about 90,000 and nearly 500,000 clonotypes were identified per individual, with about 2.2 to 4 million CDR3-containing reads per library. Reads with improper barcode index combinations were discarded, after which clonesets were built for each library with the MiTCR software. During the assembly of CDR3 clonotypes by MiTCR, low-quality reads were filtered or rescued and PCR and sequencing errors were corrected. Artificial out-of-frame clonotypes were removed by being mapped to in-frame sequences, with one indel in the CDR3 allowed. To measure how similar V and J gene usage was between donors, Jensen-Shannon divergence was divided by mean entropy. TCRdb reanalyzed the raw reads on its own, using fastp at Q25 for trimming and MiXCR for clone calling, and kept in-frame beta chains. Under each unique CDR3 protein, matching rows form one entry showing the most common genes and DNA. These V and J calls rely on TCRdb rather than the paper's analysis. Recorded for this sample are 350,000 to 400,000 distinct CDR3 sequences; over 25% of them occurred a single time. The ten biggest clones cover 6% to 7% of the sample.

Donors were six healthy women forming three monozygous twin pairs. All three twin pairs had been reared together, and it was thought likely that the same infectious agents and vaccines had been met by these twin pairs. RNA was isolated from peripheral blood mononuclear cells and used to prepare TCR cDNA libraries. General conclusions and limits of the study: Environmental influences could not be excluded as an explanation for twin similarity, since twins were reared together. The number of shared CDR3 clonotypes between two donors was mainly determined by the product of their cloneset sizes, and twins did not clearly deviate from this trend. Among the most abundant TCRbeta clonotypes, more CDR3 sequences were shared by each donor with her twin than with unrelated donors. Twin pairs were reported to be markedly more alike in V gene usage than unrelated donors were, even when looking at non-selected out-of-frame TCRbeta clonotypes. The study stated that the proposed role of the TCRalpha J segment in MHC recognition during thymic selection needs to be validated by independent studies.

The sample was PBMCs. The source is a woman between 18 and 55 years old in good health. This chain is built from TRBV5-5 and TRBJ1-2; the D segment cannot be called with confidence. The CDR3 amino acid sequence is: CASSSFMRGYGYTF. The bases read TGTGCCAGCAGCTCCTTTATGCGAGGCTATGGCTACACCTTC.